Listed below are T cell receptor beta chains from one sample, sequenced in a study of shared clonotypes between healthy human individuals. Here immunoSEQ multiplex PCR was the method, and the copy in TCRdb shows in-frame clones only, minus some. Among about 2 million clones listed, over 85% were seen once. The specimen was naive CD8+ T cells sorted from blood. The receptors stem from a man younger than 35 in good health. Each CDR3 is given with its conserved first and last residue. The D gene is left open where the match is weak. Size values are once, few and many counts, or a class for expanded clones, and some rows have none.

d_gene	v_gene	abundance	j_gene	CDR3nt	CDR3aa
NA	TRBV12-5	NA	TRBJ1-1	TGTGCTAGTGGTTACCAGGTTTCCACTGAAGCTTTCTTT	CASGYQVSTEAFF
TRBD2	TRBV7-6	NA	TRBJ2-7	TGTGCCAGCAGCACTCAACCGAGAGCGGGGGACTACGAGCAGTACTTC	CASSTQPRAGDYEQYF
NA	TRBV2	once	TRBJ1-2	TGTGCCAGCAGTGAGACCGAGAACTATGGCTACACCTTC	CASSETENYGYTF
NA	TRBV5-1	NA	TRBJ2-7	TGCGCCAGCAGCCCGATGACAGGAGACTACGAGCAGTACTTC	CASSPMTGDYEQYF
NA	TRBV6-6	NA	TRBJ2-1	TGTGCCAGCAGAGACCGGGCCTCTACCTACAATGAGCAGTTCTTC	CASRDRASTYNEQFF
NA	TRBV5-1	once	TRBJ2-3	TGCGCCAGCAGCTTGGGACTCCCCCGCACAGATACGCAGTATTTT	CASSLGLPRTDTQYF
TRBD2	TRBV4-1	NA	TRBJ2-1	TGCGCCAGCAATTACGGGACTAGCGGGAAGAATGAGCAGTTCTTC	CASNYGTSGKNEQFF
TRBD1	TRBV28	NA	TRBJ2-5	TGTGCCAGCAGCCTAGGGACAGGGGGCGCGTTGGTAGAGACCCAGTACTTC	CASSLGTGGALVETQYF
TRBD1	TRBV30	NA	TRBJ2-7	TGTGCCTGGAATCCGGGACAGGGGTCGAACGAGCAGTACTTC	CAWNPGQGSNEQYF
NA	TRBV10-1	NA	TRBJ2-7	TGCGCCAGCAGTGACGGAGTGTCAGGGTACCACGAGCAGTACTTC	CASSDGVSGYHEQYF
TRBD2	TRBV15	NA	TRBJ2-7	TGTGCCACCAGCAGAGACTCCACTAGCGGGAGGGTCGAGCAGTACTTC	CATSRDSTSGRVEQYF
TRBD2	TRBV5-1	once	TRBJ2-3	TGCGCCAGCAGCCATGGACTAGTCAGCACAGATACGCAGTATTTT	CASSHGLVSTDTQYF
TRBD1	TRBV27	NA	TRBJ1-1	TGTGCCAGCAGTCCAGCAGGGGGCCACACTGAAGCTTTCTTT	CASSPAGGHTEAFF
TRBD2	TRBV27	NA	TRBJ2-3	TGTGCCAGCAGTTCCAGGACTAGCGGCACAGATACGCAGTATTTT	CASSSRTSGTDTQYF
TRBD1	TRBV10-3	NA	TRBJ2-7	TGTGCCATCAGTGCCGCTGGACAGGGTCCGTCCTACGAGCAGTACTTC	CAISAAGQGPSYEQYF
NA	TRBV23-1	NA	TRBJ2-7	TGCGCCAGCAGTCAAGGTCATCGGCGGGACATGGCCTACGAGCAGTACTTC	CASSQGHRRDMAYEQYF
NA	TRBV28	NA	TRBJ1-3	TGTGCCAGCACCCTTGGAGGGTCCGGAAACACCATATATTTT	CASTLGGSGNTIYF
NA	TRBV9	NA	TRBJ2-2	TGTGCCAGCAGCGTAGGGGACTTCAACACCGGGGAGCTGTTTTTT	CASSVGDFNTGELFF
TRBD1	TRBV14	NA	TRBJ2-5	TGTGCCAGCAGCCCTCTAGGGACAGGGTCGGGTGAGACCCAGTACTTC	CASSPLGTGSGETQYF
NA	TRBV6-1	NA	TRBJ1-6	TGTGCCAGCAGTGAATTGGCGGCGAGCTCCTATAATTCACCCCTCCACTTT	CASSELAASSYNSPLHF
NA	TRBV27	NA	TRBJ2-2	TGTGCCAGCAGTTTGAGTGGAACCGGCGGCGGGGAGCTGTTTTTT	CASSLSGTGGGELFF
NA	TRBV5-6	once	TRBJ1-2	TGTGCCAGCAGCTTGGAGGTGTCTGCAGGGGGCTACACCTTC	CASSLEVSAGGYTF
NA	TRBV19	NA	TRBJ2-1	TGTGCCAGTAGCTGGGGCCCTTCCAATGAGCAGTTCTTC	CASSWGPSNEQFF
TRBD1	TRBV27	NA	TRBJ2-7	TGTGCCAGCAGTTGGCAGGGGGCCCACGAGCAGTACTTC	CASSWQGAHEQYF
NA	TRBV6-1	NA	TRBJ1-6	TGTGCCAGCAGACCGGCTAGCTCACCCCTCCACTTT	CASRPASSPLHF
NA	TRBV11-2	NA	TRBJ2-5	TGTGCCAGCAGCTTGGCACAAGAGACCCAGTACTTC	CASSLAQETQYF
TRBD1	TRBV5-8	once	TRBJ2-2	TGTGCCAGCAGCCCCGGGGACAGCAAAGGCGCCGGGGAGCTGTTTTTT	CASSPGDSKGAGELFF
NA	TRBV4-1	NA	TRBJ1-2	TGCGCCAGCAGCCAAGTAACAGGCTATGGCTACACCTTC	CASSQVTGYGYTF
NA	TRBV29-1	NA	TRBJ2-7	TGCAGCGTTGTGGCGCTAACCTACGAGCAGTACTTC	CSVVALTYEQYF
TRBD2	TRBV7-9	NA	TRBJ2-5	TGTGCCAGCAGCCCAAGACTAGCGGGAGGGCCTATGAAGACCCAGTACTTC	CASSPRLAGGPMKTQYF
NA	TRBV7-9	NA	TRBJ2-1	TGTGCCAGCAGCTCGGCGACGTACAATGAGCAGTTCTTC	CASSSATYNEQFF
NA	TRBV5-5	NA	TRBJ2-7	TGTGCCAGCAGCTTTTCAGTGTCGGGTTACAACGAGCAGTACTTC	CASSFSVSGYNEQYF
TRBD1	TRBV7-9	NA	TRBJ2-3	TGTGCCAGCAGCCGCTCGACAGGGGGCGCCCCAGATACGCAGTATTTT	CASSRSTGGAPDTQYF
NA	TRBV18	NA	TRBJ2-7	TGTGCCAGCTCACCAGGGGGGGGGCACTACGAGCAGTACTTC	CASSPGGGHYEQYF
NA	TRBV4-3	NA	TRBJ1-1	TGCGCCAGCAGCCAAAGGGGGGGGAACACTGAAGCTTTCTTT	CASSQRGGNTEAFF
TRBD2	TRBV7-9	once	TRBJ2-7	TGTGCCAGCAGCCCCAGGGTAAGCGGGAAATCCTACGAGCAGTACTTC	CASSPRVSGKSYEQYF
NA	TRBV19	few	TRBJ1-2	TGTGCCAGTAGTATAGAGCGCACAGGAGACTATGGCTACACCTTC	CASSIERTGDYGYTF
NA	TRBV27	NA	TRBJ2-5	TGTGCCAGCAGTTTATCCCCGAGGGTCGAGACCCAGTACTTC	CASSLSPRVETQYF
NA	TRBV5-6	once	TRBJ2-1	TGTGCCAGCAGCCCACCGGGACGTCGGGGCTATGAGCAGTTCTTC	CASSPPGRRGYEQFF
TRBD2	TRBV9	once	TRBJ2-7	TGTGCCAGCAGCCCCACTAGCGGGGGCTACGAGCAGTACTTC	CASSPTSGGYEQYF
NA	TRBV29-1	few	TRBJ1-1	TGCAGCGTTCCAGGGGTATGGGACACTGAAGCTTTCTTT	CSVPGVWDTEAFF
NA	TRBV2	NA	TRBJ1-2	TGTGCCAGCAGTGACACAAGGGATTTTAACTATGGCTACACCTTC	CASSDTRDFNYGYTF
NA	TRBV5-6	once	TRBJ1-5	TGTGCCAGCAGCCTTGGCAGTCAGCCCCAGCATTTT	CASSLGSQPQHF
NA	TRBV5-1	NA	TRBJ2-3	TGCGCCAGCAGCTTGGCAGTCCCGTCGGATACGCAGTATTTT	CASSLAVPSDTQYF
NA	TRBV9	NA	TRBJ2-2	TGTGCCAGCAGCACCCACAGGGGGAGGGAAGACACCGGGGAGCTGTTTTTT	CASSTHRGREDTGELFF
NA	TRBV27	NA	TRBJ1-1	TGTGCCAGTAATCGCGTCGGGGCGAACACTGAAGCTTTCTTT	CASNRVGANTEAFF
NA	TRBV5-6	NA	TRBJ2-1	TGTGCCAGCAGCTTGGGGTCTCGGTATTCTCCCAATGAGCAGTTCTTC	CASSLGSRYSPNEQFF
NA	TRBV5-1	once	TRBJ2-7	TGCGCCAGCAGCTCCTCGACGAACTACGAGCAGTACTTC	CASSSSTNYEQYF
NA	TRBV19	once	TRBJ2-4	TGTGCCAGTAGTAGGGGAGACTTATTAGCCAAAAACATTCAGTACTTC	CASSRGDLLAKNIQYF
TRBD2	TRBV7-7	NA	TRBJ2-7	TGTGCTAGCAGCTTAGGTACGGGGGGCTCCTACGAGCAGTACTTC	CASSLGTGGSYEQYF
TRBD1	TRBV29-1	NA	TRBJ1-2	TGCAGCGTCACCCCAGGGGGCTATGGCTACACCTTC	CSVTPGGYGYTF